The 21 T cell receptor beta chains given below trace back to one sample, sequenced in a study of blood T cell repertoires in COVID-19. Clones were read by immunoSEQ multiplex PCR, and TCRdb kept only the in-frame ones, dropping some. The sample has hundreds of thousands of clones; around four fifths are singletons. The sequencing input was peripheral blood. The receptors derive from a woman aged 70-85 years with active or convalescent COVID-19.

The rearrangement joins TRBV30 to TRBJ2-3; a possible D gene is TRBD2 (6 bases). The V and J ends lost 1 base and 6 bases respectively, with 11 bases between them. There are 13 residues in the CDR3. Germline V CDR1 and CDR2: GTSNPN, SVGIG (reference sequence). In DNA, the CDR3 is TGTGCCTGGAGTGGGGGGAGGAGGGATACGCAGTATTTT. This sequence encodes CAWSGGRRDTQYF.

The rearrangement links TRBV11-1 to TRBJ2-4, with a tentative D call TRBD2 (5 bases). V gave up 7 bases and J gave up 5 bases, with 15 bases separating them. The germline CDR1 and CDR2 sequences are SGHAT and FQDESV (reference sequence). This CDR3 is built from 14 residues. CDR3 amino acids: CASTPYEEENIQYF. DNA for the CDR3: TGTGCCAGCACCCCTTATGAGGAGGAAAACATTCAGTACTTC.

Regarding this clone: Sequence at one end of the junction differs from germline and may be a read error. This chain joins TRBV11-2 and TRBJ2-7; D unresolved. Per the germline V gene, CDR1 is SGHAT and CDR2 is FQNNGV. The CDR3 extends over 13 amino acids. The CDR3 DNA is TGTGCCAGCACCTTAAATCAGGCCCTCGAGCAGTACTTC. Its translation is CASTLNQALEQYF.

The chain carries TRBV6-6 and TRBJ1-1; D call uncertain. V shed 5 bases and J shed 2 bases, with 9 bases lying between them. The CDR3 covers 13 residues. Germline V gene lookup returns CDR1 MNHNY and CDR2 SVGAGI (reference sequence). In DNA, the CDR3 is TGTGCCAGCAGTCAATTCTATAACACTGAAGCTTTCTTT. Its protein product is CASSQFYNTEAFF.

This sequence joins TRBV14 and TRBJ1-2; TRBD1 aligns across 9 bases. CDR1 and CDR2 from the germline V gene are SGHDN and FVKESK. Trimming took 4 bases from V and 7 from J; bases not matched to a gene: 10. This CDR3 spans 15 amino acids. The CDR3 sequence is CASSLQQGASGGYTF. CDR3 coding DNA: TGTGCCAGCAGCCTGCAACAGGGGGCCTCGGGTGGCTACACCTTC. Full variable domain (outside the CDR3, taken from reference TRBV14 and TRBJ1-2): EAGVTQFPSHSVIEKGQTVTLRCDPISGHDNLYWYRRVMGKEIKFLLHFVKESKQDESGMPNNRFLAERTGGTYSTLKVQPAELEDSGVYFCASSLQQGASGGYTFGSGTRLTVV.

This clone was observed once. The chain couples TRBV7-9 to TRBJ1-2; 8 positions agree with TRBD1. Germline CDR1 SEHNR, CDR2 FQNEAQ (reference sequence). The CDR3 covers 15 residues. J lost 7 bases, V lost 4 bases, and 11 bases had no gene match. CDR3 residues: CASSSVDRDRSGYTF. CDR3 sequence (DNA): TGTGCCAGCAGCTCGGTGGACAGGGACCGGTCTGGCTACACCTTC.

The chain joins TRBV11-1 to TRBJ2-5; 7 nucleotides agree with TRBD1. CDR3 length: 14 amino acids. V dropped 5 bases and J dropped 1; count of bases not matched to a gene: 4. Germline loops: CDR1 SGHAT, CDR2 FQDESV (reference sequence). CDR3 amino acids: CASSPGQIQETQYF. CDR3 nucleotides: TGTGCCAGCAGCCCGGGACAGATCCAAGAGACCCAGTACTTC.

The chain uses TRBV7-2 and TRBJ2-6; D is perhaps TRBD2 (6 bases). The CDR3 totals 16 residues. Per germline, CDR1 SGHTA and CDR2 FQGNSA. V lost 3 bases to trimming and J lost 2 bases, with 11 bases between them. The CDR3 here is CASSLAGGAGANVLTF. CDR3 nucleotide sequence: TGTGCCAGCAGCTTGGCCGGGGGAGCTGGGGCCAACGTCCTGACTTTC.

This sequence joins TRBV7-9 and TRBJ2-3; 10 bases fit TRBD1. Germline assignment: CDR1 SEHNR and CDR2 FQNEAQ (reference sequence). The length of the CDR3 is 14 residues. Trimming cost V 5 bases and J 5 bases; bases outside gene matches: 4. CDR3 DNA sequence: TGTGCCAGCAGCAGGACAGGGGGTATAGATACGCAGTATTTT. This gives the protein CASSRTGGIDTQYF.

This chain links TRBV4-1 with TRBJ2-3; tentatively, D is TRBD2 (6 bases). The CDR3 has 18 amino acids. The germline V gene encodes CDR1 MGHRA and CDR2 YSYEKL. V was trimmed by 0 bases and J by 0 bases, leaving 16 bases between them. In nucleotides, the CDR3 is TGCGCCAGCAGCCAAGAGGTTACGGGAGCCCTAAGCACAGATACGCAGTATTTT. Translating gives CASSQEVTGALSTDTQYF.

The chain employs TRBV30 and TRBJ2-5, with 9 positions matching TRBD1. Germline V gene lookup returns CDR1 GTSNPN and CDR2 SVGIG (reference sequence). The ends lost 8 bases at V and 5 bases at J; junction bases unmatched: 12. CDR3 length: 14 residues. The CDR3 bases are TGTGCCGGGGACAGGGTAGGGTTGTCGGAGACCCAGTACTTC. This gives the protein CAGDRVGLSETQYF.

The rearrangement links TRBV10-3 to TRBJ2-1; 10 nucleotides match TRBD2. This CDR3 contains 16 residues. Trimming took 5 bases from V and 2 from J; bases not matched to a gene: 6. Germline V CDR1 and CDR2: ENHRY, SYGVKD. The CDR3 sequence: CAISRSSGGAYNEQFF. The CDR3 region has the DNA TGTGCCATCAGTCGGTCTAGCGGGGGAGCCTACAATGAGCAGTTCTTC.

This chain uses TRBV6-5 with TRBJ2-5; tentative D call: TRBD1 (5 bases). Germline V lookup: CDR1 MNHEY, CDR2 SVGAGI. Between the trimmed V and J ends, which lost 0 bases and 3 bases, there was a span of 14 bases. This CDR3 is built from 16 residues. The CDR3 spells CASSYSGGATKETQYF. CDR3 coding DNA: TGTGCCAGCAGTTACTCTGGTGGGGCGACCAAAGAGACCCAGTACTTC.

This clone showed up just once. CDR3 residues: CATRARAMNTEAFF. CDR3 coding DNA: TGTGCCACCAGGGCGCGGGCGATGAACACTGAAGCTTTCTTT. The chain couples TRBV15 to TRBJ1-1; unclear D gene. V was clipped by 6 bases and J by 0 bases, with 11 bases between them. Germline CDR1 reads LNHNV; CDR2 reads YYDKDF (reference sequence). The CDR3 is 14 amino acids.

This CDR3 reads CSASAGGAVMSAQHF. CDR3 coding DNA: TGCAGTGCTAGTGCAGGGGGCGCGGTCATGTCAGCCCAGCATTTT. The V gene is TRBV20-1, the J gene TRBJ1-5; 8 nucleotides agree with TRBD1. The CDR3 contains 15 residues. The ends lost 3 bases at V and 11 bases at J; junction bases unmatched: 15. CDR1 is DFQATT, CDR2 SNEGSKA, per germline (reference sequence).

V gene TRBV6-5 combines with J gene TRBJ2-3; TRBD2 might be the D (6 bases). Trimming cost V 6 bases and J 7 bases, with 17 bases left between them. CDR1 and CDR2 (germline): MNHEY, SVGAGI. This CDR3 is built from 14 residues. Here the CDR3 DNA reads TGTGCCAGCAGAGGGGAGGCCCGGGGAAATACGCAGTATTTT. This translates into CASRGEARGNTQYF.

V and J are TRBV5-4 and TRBJ2-3; a possible D gene is TRBD2 (6 bases). This CDR3 is built from 15 residues. Deletions cut 5 bases from V and 8 bases from J, with 21 bases between. From germline, CDR1 is SGHNT and CDR2 YYREEE (reference sequence). This CDR3 reads CASRPRGTGERTQYF. Written as DNA, the CDR3 is TGTGCCAGCAGGCCTCGGGGCACGGGGGAACGTACGCAGTATTTT.

This chain connects TRBV19 to TRBJ2-7; TRBD1 matches 8 bases. The CDR3 contains 14 residues. The ends lost 3 bases at V and 5 bases at J; junction bases unmatched: 6. The germline V gene encodes CDR1 LNHDA and CDR2 SQIVND (reference sequence). The CDR3 nucleotides are TGTGCCAGTAGTATCGGACAGGGTTGGGACGAGCAGTACTTC. Translation: CASSIGQGWDEQYF. Filled out from reference TRBV19 and TRBJ2-7, the complete variable domain reads DGGITQSPKYLFRKEGQNVTLSCEQNLNHDAMYWYRQDPGQGLRLIYYSQIVNDFQKGDIAEGYSVSREKKESFPLTVTSAQKNPTAFYLCASSIGQGWDEQYFGPGTRLTVT.

This chain uses TRBV25-1 with TRBJ1-4; no clear D gene. The ends were cut back, 4 bases at V and 5 bases at J, with 14 bases in the middle. The CDR3 extends over 15 amino acids. Germline values: CDR1 MGHDK, CDR2 SYGVNS. Here the CDR3 DNA reads TGTGCCAGCAGTGCCTCGGGAGCAGCAAATGAAAAACTGTTTTTT. It translates to CASSASGAANEKLFF.

The chain has TRBV3-1 (or the pseudogene TRBV3-2) and TRBJ2-2, with 11 nucleotides matching TRBD2. CDR1 is LGHDT, CDR2 YNNKEL, per germline (reference sequence). The CDR3 covers 20 residues. Germline trimming cut 0 bases from V and 5 bases from J; bases unmatched to any gene: 14. CDR3 loop: CASSQEGRGLAAPDTGELFF. The CDR3, as DNA: TGTGCCAGCAGCCAAGAGGGGAGGGGACTAGCGGCTCCAGATACCGGGGAGCTGTTTTTT.

The chain has TRBV18 and TRBJ1-5; the D gene is possibly TRBD1 (5 bases). The germline CDR1 and CDR2 sequences are KGHSH and LQKENI. V dropped 2 bases and J dropped 8 bases, with 13 bases sitting between them. The CDR3 loop spans 14 amino acids. The CDR3 DNA is TGTGCCAGCTCACCAACGACAGTCGTAGAGCCCCAGCATTTT. Translating it yields CASSPTTVVEPQHF.